This is a list of T cell receptor beta chains from one sample in a study of technical replicates of blood from a handful of donors. The protocol was immunoSEQ multiplex PCR, while the TCRdb copy is restricted to in-frame clones and leaves out a portion. Of some 62,000 clones in the sample, more than 75% are singletons; the top ten hold under 6.5%. The sequenced sample consisted of PBMCs. These receptors came from a human donor in good health. Some clones in this sample may be carry-over from other donors' samples. The CDR3 runs from the conserved cysteine through the conserved F or W. Fields, in order: J gene, clone size, V gene, D gene, CDR3 protein, CDR3 DNA. A D gene is named only where the DNA matches it firmly. Not every row has a clone size; where given, it reads once, few, many or a size class.

TRBJ2-7 . TRBV6-1 TRBD1 CASRLDRGLKNEQYF TGTGCCAGCAGACTTGACAGGGGATTAAAGAACGAGCAGTACTTC
TRBJ2-1 . TRBV15 . CATSRDLYEQFF TGTGCCACCAGCAGAGATCTGTATGAGCAGTTCTTC
TRBJ1-5 . TRBV19 . CASSIYGNQPQHF TGTGCCAGTAGTATCTATGGCAATCAGCCCCAGCATTTT
TRBJ2-7 . TRBV4-1 TRBD2 CASSQVSGRGSYEQYF TGCGCCAGCAGCCAAGTGAGCGGGAGGGGGTCTTACGAGCAGTACTTC
TRBJ2-5 . TRBV11-1 TRBD2 CASSQGLKETQYF TGTGCCAGCAGCCAGGGACTAAAAGAGACCCAGTACTTC
TRBJ1-1 few TRBV9 . CASSPEEGEAFF TGTGCCAGCAGCCCCGAGGAAGGTGAAGCTTTCTTT
TRBJ2-5 . TRBV7-2 . CASSPGPYPGETQYF TGTGCCAGCAGCCCCGGCCCTTACCCGGGGGAGACCCAGTACTTC
TRBJ1-2 . TRBV19 TRBD1 CASSIQPGQGRGYTF TGTGCCAGTAGTATTCAGCCGGGACAGGGACGTGGCTACACCTTC
TRBJ1-6 . TRBV5-1 . CAVSSRQVVGSPLHF TGCGCCGTATCTTCCCGACAGGTGGTAGGGTCACCCCTCCACTTT
TRBJ2-7 . TRBV5-1 TRBD1 CASSNGQGAYEQYF TGCGCCAGCAGCAACGGACAGGGGGCCTACGAGCAGTACTTC
TRBJ2-5 . TRBV5-1 . CASSSGHGQETQYF TGCGCCAGCAGCTCGGGACACGGACAAGAGACCCAGTACTTC
TRBJ2-1 . TRBV7-3 . CASSLSLINSYNEQFF TGTGCCAGCAGCTTGAGTCTCATAAACTCCTACAATGAGCAGTTCTTC
TRBJ2-7 . TRBV4-1 . CASSQAVGQGSYEQYF TGCGCCAGCAGCCAAGCGGTCGGCCAGGGGAGTTACGAGCAGTACTTC
TRBJ1-1 . TRBV29-1 . CSVDGGLGTEAFF TGCAGCGTAGACGGGGGGCTGGGCACTGAAGCTTTCTTT
TRBJ2-7 . TRBV29-1 . CSGVREQYF TGCAGCGGGGTCAGGGAGCAGTACTTC
TRBJ1-4 . TRBV4-1 . CASSQLGTPNEKLFF TGCGCCAGCAGCCAACTAGGTACTCCTAATGAAAAACTGTTTTTT
TRBJ2-7 . TRBV14 . CASSQDIVRGYEQYF TGTGCCAGCAGCCAAGATATCGTAAGGGGCTACGAGCAGTACTTC
TRBJ2-7 . TRBV19 TRBD2 CASTVVAGGPYEQYF TGTGCCAGTACGGTTGTCGCGGGGGGTCCCTACGAGCAGTACTTC
TRBJ1-5 few TRBV7-8 . CASSLVADQPQHF TGTGCCAGCAGCTTAGTTGCGGATCAGCCCCAGCATTTT
TRBJ2-3 . TRBV9 TRBD2 CASSVGLAATDTQYF TGTGCCAGCAGCGTAGGACTAGCGGCCACAGATACGCAGTATTTT
TRBJ1-2 . TRBV6-5 TRBD1 CASSAGTAERGTF TGTGCCAGCAGTGCAGGGACAGCTGAGAGAGGCACCTTC
TRBJ2-7 . TRBV7-3 . CASSPQGGVGSYEQYF TGTGCCAGCAGCCCTCAGGGGGGCGTTGGGAGTTACGAGCAGTACTTC
TRBJ2-1 . TRBV7-2 . CASSLVSGNNEQFF TGTGCCAGCAGCTTAGTGTCGGGAAACAATGAGCAGTTCTTC
TRBJ2-2 . TRBV29-1 TRBD2 CSALTSGGAPGELFF TGCAGCGCCCTAACTAGCGGGGGGGCCCCCGGGGAGCTGTTTTTT
TRBJ2-2 . TRBV7-2 TRBD2 CASSLAGTSGWGTGELFF TGTGCCAGCAGCTTAGCTGGGACTAGCGGGTGGGGGACCGGGGAGCTGTTTTTT
TRBJ2-7 . TRBV4-3 TRBD1 CASSQGTEYEQYF TGCGCCAGCAGCCAGGGGACAGAGTACGAGCAGTACTTC
TRBJ2-1 . TRBV9 TRBD2 CASSEGTSGSSYNEQFF TGTGCCAGCAGCGAGGGGACTAGCGGGAGTTCTTACAATGAGCAGTTCTTC
TRBJ2-1 . TRBV29-1 TRBD2 CSVEATGGSYNEQFF TGCAGCGTTGAAGCAACCGGGGGGTCCTACAATGAGCAGTTCTTC
TRBJ1-6 . TRBV25-1 . CASSAQGNSPLHF TGTGCCAGCTCCGCCCAGGGTAATTCACCCCTCCACTTT
TRBJ2-3 . TRBV6-5 TRBD2 CASRLAGEITDTQYF TGTGCCAGCAGGCTAGCGGGGGAAATCACAGATACGCAGTATTTT
TRBJ2-2 . TRBV7-3 . CASSLVEGGGGELFF TGTGCCAGCAGCTTAGTCGAAGGGGGTGGCGGGGAGCTGTTTTTT
TRBJ1-1 . TRBV6-1 TRBD1 CASTLGQLEAFF TGTGCCAGCACCCTGGGACAGCTTGAAGCTTTCTTT
TRBJ2-7 . TRBV7-2 TRBD1 CASRQFPTTGASYEQYF TGTGCCAGCAGACAATTCCCTACGACAGGGGCCAGCTACGAGCAGTACTTC
TRBJ2-6 . TRBV30 . CAWSVREGANVLTF TGTGCCTGGAGTGTACGAGAAGGGGCCAACGTCCTGACTTTC
TRBJ1-2 . TRBV5-1 TRBD1 CASSSTPGQGIGGYTF TGCGCCAGCAGCTCCACCCCGGGACAGGGAATAGGTGGCTACACCTTC
TRBJ1-1 . TRBV7-3 . CASSYLGGNTEAFF TGTGCCAGCAGCTACCTAGGGGGGAACACTGAAGCTTTCTTT
TRBJ2-1 . TRBV5-4 TRBD2 CASSVPGLAGENEQFF TGTGCCAGCAGCGTACCGGGACTAGCGGGAGAGAATGAGCAGTTCTTC
TRBJ2-1 . TRBV7-6 TRBD2 CASSLESSGPYNEQFF TGTGCCAGCAGCTTAGAATCTAGCGGGCCCTACAATGAGCAGTTCTTC
TRBJ1-6 . TRBV7-9 . CASSYLRDIPNSPLHF TGTGCCAGCAGCTACCTCCGGGACATCCCAAATTCACCCCTCCACTTT
TRBJ1-2 . TRBV9 TRBD1 CASSELGQGFGYTF TGTGCCAGCAGCGAATTAGGACAGGGATTTGGCTACACCTTC
TRBJ2-3 . TRBV5-1 TRBD2 CASSLAAVAGGQGTQYF TGCGCCAGCAGCTTGGCCGCAGTAGCGGGGGGGCAGGGTACGCAGTATTTT
TRBJ1-2 . TRBV4-3 TRBD1 CASSQLTGDYGYTF TGCGCCAGCAGCCAACTGACAGGGGACTATGGCTACACCTTC
TRBJ1-5 once TRBV19 . CASSISGFQPQHF TGTGCCAGTAGTATATCAGGGTTCCAGCCCCAGCATTTT
TRBJ1-3 . TRBV6-5 . CASSLTGKFSGNTIYF TGTGCCAGCAGTTTAACAGGGAAGTTCTCTGGAAACACCATATATTTT
TRBJ2-5 once TRBV29-1 . CSVERGVGETQYF TGCAGCGTTGAACGAGGAGTAGGCGAGACCCAGTACTTC
TRBJ1-6 . TRBV30 . CAWNRALNSPLHF TGTGCCTGGAACAGGGCGCTTAATTCACCCCTCCACTTT
TRBJ2-3 . TRBV11-3 TRBD2 CASSLRGGRTDTQYF TGTGCCAGCAGCTTACGGGGGGGCAGAACAGATACGCAGTATTTT
TRBJ1-1 . TRBV7-8 . CASSLPTLRTEAFF TGTGCCAGCAGCCTTCCGACTCTGCGGACTGAAGCTTTCTTT
TRBJ1-2 . TRBV13 TRBD1 CASRLGGEYGYTF TGTGCCAGCAGACTAGGGGGCGAGTATGGCTACACCTTC
TRBJ2-5 . TRBV7-6 . CASSFNSRRGETQYF TGTGCCAGCAGCTTCAACAGCCGTAGGGGAGAGACCCAGTACTTC